This T cell receptor (beta chain) was profiled in a study of shared clonotypes between healthy human individuals. Study results and limitations: An expected dependence of interdonor clonotype sharing on sequencing depth was noted.

Worth noting for this clone: Its target is unknown.

V was trimmed by 3 bases and J by 6 bases, leaving 9 bases between them. The CDR3 totals 12 residues. Looked up from germline, CDR1 is LNHDA and CDR2 is SQIVND (reference sequence). An assay was performed, and its level was deep. In replicate PCRs of sorted subsets, about 190 ng DNA, approximately 32,000 T cell genomes, was used. TCRdb's copy holds only in-frame clones and misses some; the assay was immunoSEQ multiplex PCR. The sample carries nearly 2 million clones, about 95% recorded once. Naive CD8 cells were CD45RO-negative, positively selected for CCR7, excluding terminally differentiated effector memory CD45RA+ cells.

The sample comprised naive CD8+ T cells sorted from blood. The J gene is TRBJ2-7, the V gene TRBV19; D is perhaps TRBD2 (6 bases). The TCR comes from a man aged 18 to 29 in good health. The CDR3 DNA reads as TGTGCCAGTAGTATTTACGGGGGCGAGCAGTACTTC. Translation: CASSIYGGEQYF.